Sequencing of this T cell receptor beta chain was carried out in a study of shared clonotypes between healthy human individuals. Donors had no recently reported acute infections or vaccinations and were HIV-negative. The donors, all of them Caucasian adults, lived in Nashville, Tennessee. The run depth of the assay was deep. Sequenced by immunoSEQ multiplex PCR; TCRdb stores in-frame clones only, minus some. The sample contains about 1 million clones, roughly 80% of which appear only once. CDR3 length: 14 amino acids. Germline loops: CDR1 SGHAT, CDR2 FQNNGV. Trimming shortened V by 7 bases and J by 4 bases, and 16 bases separated the two germline ends.

The chain has TRBV11-2 and TRBJ1-1; D is uncertain. The sequence was obtained from a man younger than 30 in good health. The sequenced material came from memory CD4+ T cells sorted from blood. Specified subset: CD45RA-negative fraction. CDR3 in amino acids: CASTLAGQATEAFF. CDR3 nucleotide sequence: TGTGCCAGCACCCTAGCCGGGCAGGCCACTGAAGCTTTCTTT.